This record covers a single T cell receptor (beta chain). As yet, its antigen is unknown. The data derive from a study of cytomegalovirus exposure and HLA in healthy donors. Overall study findings and caveats: Most TCR beta V segments were productive about 90% or about 30% of the time in an earlier analysis.

Both 60 Vbeta primers and 13 Jbeta primers went into the PCR. Profiling relied on immunoSEQ multiplex PCR, and the TCRdb table lists in-frame clones only, not all of them. The data hold 180,000 or so clones, with 80% to 90% observed a single time. The TCR was taken from a woman under 30 in good health and CMV-seropositive. Source material: PBMCs.

In DNA form, the CDR3 reads TGTGCCAGCAGTGAAGCGCTTGTGACAGGAGGAGCTTTCTTT. Translation gives CASSEALVTGGAFF. This chain links TRBV2 with TRBJ1-1; maybe TRBD1 (6 bases). The CDR3 loop spans 14 amino acids. Germline V gene sequence: CDR1 SNHLY, CDR2 FYNNEI. The V end was cut by 0 bases, the J end by 10 bases, with 15 bases between.